These T cell receptor beta chains were read from a single sample in a study of T cell responses to AZD1222 COVID-19 vaccine. Here immunoSEQ multiplex PCR was the method, and the copy in TCRdb shows in-frame clones only, minus some. Of some 150,000 clones listed, 86% are singletons. The sample here was peripheral blood, taken 28 days after the second AZD1222 dose. The receptors here all came from an adult who received the AZD1222 COVID-19 vaccine. The CDR3 runs from the conserved cysteine through the conserved F or W. The D gene is left open where the match is weak. Size is omitted from some rows. Given values are once, few, many or a class for expanded clones.

TGTGCCAGCAGCCCGGGGACTAGCGGAGATACGCAGTATTTT	CASSPGTSGDTQYF	TRBV4-2	TRBJ2-3	14	NA	TRBD2
TGTGCCAGCAGCTTACAGGGGAGCTCCTACAATGAGCAGTTCTTC	CASSLQGSSYNEQFF	TRBV11-3	TRBJ2-1	15	NA	NA
TGTGCCAGCAGTTTTGAAGGACAGCCCCAGCATTTT	CASSFEGQPQHF	TRBV27	TRBJ1-5	12	few	NA
TGTGCCAGCAGCCGGGACATCGGGTCCTACAATGAGCAGTTCTTC	CASSRDIGSYNEQFF	TRBV5-4	TRBJ2-1	15	NA	NA
TGTGCCAGCAGCCAAGCTCGAGCGCTCTCTGGAAACACCATATATTTT	CASSQARALSGNTIYF	TRBV3-1/TRBV3-2	TRBJ1-3	16	NA	NA
TGTGCCAGCAGTGCTTCGCGTTTAGAGACCCAGTACTTC	CASSASRLETQYF	TRBV2	TRBJ2-5	13	NA	NA
TGTGCCAGCACCCAATGGGGGGACGAGCAGTACTTC	CASTQWGDEQYF	TRBV25-1	TRBJ2-7	12	medium-sized	NA
TGTGCCAGTATAGCGCTTTCTGGAAACACCATATATTTT	CASIALSGNTIYF	TRBV19	TRBJ1-3	13	NA	NA
TGTGCCTGGAGTGTAGGTACCGGGACAAATTCACCCCTCCACTTT	CAWSVGTGTNSPLHF	TRBV30	TRBJ1-6	15	NA	NA
TGCGCCAGCAGCTTGGGACAGGGGGGTTACGAGCAGTACTTC	CASSLGQGGYEQYF	TRBV5-1	TRBJ2-7	14	NA	TRBD1
TGTGCCAGCAGCCAACCGGGTGAGCAGTTCTTC	CASSQPGEQFF	TRBV3-1/TRBV3-2	TRBJ2-1	11	NA	NA
TGTGCCAGCAGCGTAGGATCGAGGCAGGACTATGGCTACACCTTC	CASSVGSRQDYGYTF	TRBV9	TRBJ1-2	15	NA	NA
TGCGCCAGCAGCCAAGATTCAGCGATGGGCTACACCTTC	CASSQDSAMGYTF	TRBV4-1	TRBJ1-2	13	NA	NA
TGTGCCAGCAGCCTGGGGGGGATTAACAATGAGCAGTTCTTC	CASSLGGINNEQFF	TRBV4-2	TRBJ2-1	14	NA	TRBD2
TGCAGTGCTAGTTTGGGGGCCTCCTACGAGCAGTACTTC	CSASLGASYEQYF	TRBV20-1	TRBJ2-7	13	NA	NA
TGTGCCAGCAGCTTATCACTAGCGGGAGAGAATTCCGGGGAGCTGTTTTTT	CASSLSLAGENSGELFF	TRBV7-9	TRBJ2-2	17	NA	TRBD2
TGTGCCAGCAGCGTTGGGACTAGCGGTTTAGGAGAGCAGTACTTC	CASSVGTSGLGEQYF	TRBV11-2	TRBJ2-7	15	once	TRBD2
TGTGCCAGTAGTGATCCCTCCGGGACAGGGGGCAATGAGCAGTTCTTC	CASSDPSGTGGNEQFF	TRBV19	TRBJ2-1	16	NA	TRBD1
TGTGCCAGCAGTTCCCTAACAGGGGACCAAGAGACCCAGTACTTC	CASSSLTGDQETQYF	TRBV27	TRBJ2-5	15	NA	TRBD1
TGCAGCGGACATCGGACGGTGGGCGATGAGCAGTTCTTC	CSGHRTVGDEQFF	TRBV29-1	TRBJ2-1	13	NA	NA
TGTGCCAGCAGCCCGCGGAAGAACACTGAAGCTTTCTTT	CASSPRKNTEAFF	TRBV6-5	TRBJ1-1	13	NA	NA
TGTGCCAGCAGCTTAGGGGGGGGTACGGCAAATGAAAAACTGTTTTTT	CASSLGGGTANEKLFF	TRBV11-2	TRBJ1-4	16	NA	NA
TGTGCCAGCAGCCCTCAGGGGAACACCGGGGAGCTGTTTTTT	CASSPQGNTGELFF	TRBV6-6	TRBJ2-2	14	once	NA
TGTGCCAGCAGCTACCGGGACAGGGGGCTCGTACGTGAAAAACTGTTTTTT	CASSYRDRGLVREKLFF	TRBV5-6	TRBJ1-4	17	NA	TRBD1
TGTGCCATCAGTGAGTGGTCCGGGACTAGCCCTAGCAATGAGCAGTTCTTC	CAISEWSGTSPSNEQFF	TRBV10-3	TRBJ2-1	17	NA	TRBD2
TGTGCCAGCAGTTACCGAGGAAGCACAGATACGCAGTATTTT	CASSYRGSTDTQYF	TRBV27	TRBJ2-3	14	NA	NA
TGTGCCAGTAGCCCGGGACACTCGAACACCGGGGAGCTGTTTTTT	CASSPGHSNTGELFF	TRBV19	TRBJ2-2	15	NA	NA
TGTGCCAGCAGCCGACAGGACCATTCTGGGGGCTACACCTTC	CASSRQDHSGGYTF	TRBV6-5	TRBJ1-2	14	NA	NA
TGTGCCAGAAGCTTGTCACAGGCCGGGGACATTCAGTACTTC	CARSLSQAGDIQYF	TRBV5-3	TRBJ2-4	14	NA	NA
TGTGCCAGCAGTTCACGGGGTCGGGGAGGGTCTTCACCCCTCCACTTT	CASSSRGRGGSSPLHF	TRBV28	TRBJ1-6	16	NA	NA
TGTGCCAGCAGCTCCGTACTCGAAAAGACGCACCTCTATGGCTACACCTTC	CASSSVLEKTHLYGYTF	TRBV7-9	TRBJ1-2	17	NA	NA
TGCGCCAGCAGCCAAGGGCCGGGACAGGGGACGAATGAGCAGTTCTTC	CASSQGPGQGTNEQFF	TRBV4-1	TRBJ2-1	16	NA	TRBD1
TGTGCCAGCTCACCACCCACCTTAGCCAAAAACATTCAGTACTTC	CASSPPTLAKNIQYF	TRBV18	TRBJ2-4	15	NA	NA
TGTGCCAGCAGCTTAGAGGGGAGTTTAAGCTACAATGAGCAGTTCTTC	CASSLEGSLSYNEQFF	TRBV11-2	TRBJ2-1	16	NA	NA
TGTGCCATCAGTGAGTCGGGACTAGCTTCAGATACGCAGTATTTT	CAISESGLASDTQYF	TRBV10-3	TRBJ2-3	15	NA	TRBD2
TGCGCCAGCAGTCCTCTAGCGGGAGCATCGTTGAATGAGCAGTTCTTC	CASSPLAGASLNEQFF	TRBV5-1	TRBJ2-1	16	NA	TRBD2
TGTGCCAGCAGCCTGACAGTTCTCAATCAGCCCCAGCATTTT	CASSLTVLNQPQHF	TRBV5-6	TRBJ1-5	14	NA	NA
TGCGCCAGCAGCCCCCGGGGGCTGGGTGAGCAGTTCTTC	CASSPRGLGEQFF	TRBV4-1	TRBJ2-1	13	NA	NA
TGTGCCAGCAGTTACCCGACCCTATGGTATGGCTACACCTTC	CASSYPTLWYGYTF	TRBV6-2/TRBV6-3	TRBJ1-2	14	NA	NA
TGTGCCATCACCAGGACAGGGTATGACACTGAAGCTTTCTTT	CAITRTGYDTEAFF	TRBV10-3	TRBJ1-1	14	NA	TRBD1
TGTGCCAGCAGCTTGGAAGGGGAGCTGTTTTTT	CASSLEGELFF	TRBV5-6	TRBJ2-2	11	NA	NA
TGTGCCAGCAGTCGCGCCGGGGCAGATACGCAGTATTTT	CASSRAGADTQYF	TRBV28	TRBJ2-3	13	NA	NA
TGTGCCAGCAGCAAAGCTCCGGGGAACACTGAAGCTTTCTTT	CASSKAPGNTEAFF	TRBV21-1	TRBJ1-1	14	NA	NA
TGTGCCAGTAGTATAGATAGGGGACAGGGGGTCCAGAAAAATCAGCCCCAGCATTTT	CASSIDRGQGVQKNQPQHF	TRBV19	TRBJ1-5	19	NA	TRBD1
TGTGCCACCAAGCGGTCAGGGGCAGGTTTTAACACTGAAGCTTTCTTT	CATKRSGAGFNTEAFF	TRBV18	TRBJ1-1	16	NA	NA
TGTGCCAGCAGTTTGATGGGGCTTAATCAGCCCCAGCATTTT	CASSLMGLNQPQHF	TRBV27	TRBJ1-5	14	NA	NA
TGCGCCAGCAGCCGCCTGGGGGCGGGAGTGGGGGATACGCAGTATTTT	CASSRLGAGVGDTQYF	TRBV5-1	TRBJ2-3	16	NA	NA
TGTGCCAGCAAGGGTCAATGGGCCTACAATGAGCAGTTCTTC	CASKGQWAYNEQFF	TRBV2	TRBJ2-1	14	NA	NA
TGCAGCGCTACAGGGGGCAGCACTGAAGCTTTCTTT	CSATGGSTEAFF	TRBV29-1	TRBJ1-1	12	once	TRBD1
TGTGCCAGTAGTATAGACCCCATGACAGCCTACAATGAGCAGTTCTTC	CASSIDPMTAYNEQFF	TRBV19	TRBJ2-1	16	NA	NA
TGTGCCAGTAGAAGAGGGGGGACAGTTCCCTACGAGCAGTACTTC	CASRRGGTVPYEQYF	TRBV19	TRBJ2-7	15	once	NA